The present T cell receptor (beta chain) was sequenced within a study of blood T cell repertoires in COVID-19. As for the study in general: The study drew acute and convalescent COVID-19 samples from the United States, Italy and Spain.

Membership in each cohort depended on participant-reported clinical history. Authors' processing steps: Estimated nucleated cell counts came from reference gene primer amplification. The repertoire was sequenced with immunoSEQ multiplex PCR; TCRdb's copy has only in-frame clones and lacks some. V and J calls and clone size come straight from that table; D and trimming were deduced from the DNA. This table holds a few hundred thousand clones, about 90% found once. Trimming pared 1 base from V and 6 bases from J, leaving 10 bases between. CDR1 and CDR2 from the germline V gene are SGHRS and YFSETQ. This CDR3 has 13 amino acids.

The chain uses TRBV5-1 and TRBJ1-2; tentative D call: TRBD1 (5 bases). The TCR comes from a young woman with acute COVID-19. Sequencing was performed on PBMCs or T cells enriched from blood (not recorded which). CDR3 DNA sequence: TGCGCCAGCAGCTTGATCGGGGGGAATGGCTACACCTTC. It encodes CASSLIGGNGYTF.